This is a list of T cell receptor beta chains from one sample in a study of T cell repertoires in cytomegalovirus infection. TCRdb re-called the reads with MiXCR, one entry per CDR3 protein. The data hold about 210,000 distinct CDR3 sequences, with under 8.5% observed a single time. Material: PBMCs. These receptors all stem from a human donor in good health (CMV status not recorded). Some clones in this sample may be carry-over from other donors' samples. The CDR3 runs from the conserved cysteine through the conserved F or W. Each record gives: V gene, D gene, J gene, clone size, CDR3 DNA, CDR3 protein. A D gene is named only where the DNA matches it firmly. For some rows the clone size is stated as once, few or many, or as a class when expanded; others skip it.

V gene: TRBV10-3; D gene: -; J gene: TRBJ2-1; clone size: many; CDR3 DNA: TGTGCCATCAGTGAGACGGGGGACCAGCGCTCCTACAATGAGCAGTTCTTC; CDR3 protein: CAISETGDQRSYNEQFF
V gene: TRBV25-1; D gene: -; J gene: TRBJ1-2; clone size: many; CDR3 DNA: TGTGCCAGCAGTGATTCTGTTAACGATGGCTACACCTTC; CDR3 protein: CASSDSVNDGYTF
V gene: TRBV6-1; D gene: TRBD1; J gene: TRBJ2-3; clone size: many; CDR3 DNA: TGTGCCAGCAGTTCCGGGACAGTGGGGCTTACGCAGTATTTT; CDR3 protein: CASSSGTVGLTQYF
V gene: TRBV5-1; D gene: TRBD2; J gene: TRBJ2-1; clone size: few; CDR3 DNA: TGCGCCAGCAGCTACATAGCGGGGGGGTACAATGAGCAGTTCTTC; CDR3 protein: CASSYIAGGYNEQFF
V gene: TRBV7-2; D gene: -; J gene: TRBJ1-4; clone size: many; CDR3 DNA: TGTGCCAGCAGCGGATTTAAATCGGGTGAAAAACTGTTTTTT; CDR3 protein: CASSGFKSGEKLFF
V gene: TRBV6-2/TRBV6-3; D gene: TRBD2; J gene: TRBJ2-1; clone size: many; CDR3 DNA: TGTGCCAGCAGTTACCATAGGACTAGCGGGGACGATGAGCAGTTCTTC; CDR3 protein: CASSYHRTSGDDEQFF
V gene: TRBV20-1; D gene: -; J gene: TRBJ1-1; clone size: -; CDR3 DNA: TGCAGTGCTAGGTCTGGCAGGGACCTTGAAGCTTTCTTT; CDR3 protein: CSARSGRDLEAFF
V gene: TRBV6-5; D gene: -; J gene: TRBJ2-7; clone size: many; CDR3 DNA: TGTGCCAGCAGTTACTCGGTAGGGTACGGCTACGAGCAGTACTTC; CDR3 protein: CASSYSVGYGYEQYF
V gene: TRBV7-2; D gene: -; J gene: TRBJ2-3; clone size: many; CDR3 DNA: TGTGCCAGCAGCCTATCCCGGGCGGATACGCAGTATTTT; CDR3 protein: CASSLSRADTQYF
V gene: TRBV28; D gene: -; J gene: TRBJ1-3; clone size: many; CDR3 DNA: TGTGCCAGCAGTTTAATCCCCTCGAGCTCTGGAAACACCATATATTTT; CDR3 protein: CASSLIPSSSGNTIYF
V gene: TRBV20-1; D gene: -; J gene: TRBJ1-3; clone size: many; CDR3 DNA: TGCAGTGCTAGCACCTGGGCAGGCGACGGAAACACCATATATTTT; CDR3 protein: CSASTWAGDGNTIYF
V gene: TRBV29-1; D gene: -; J gene: TRBJ1-1; clone size: -; CDR3 DNA: TGCAGCGTTGGGGCAGGGGACACTGAAGCTTTCTTT; CDR3 protein: CSVGAGDTEAFF
V gene: TRBV7-2; D gene: -; J gene: TRBJ2-3; clone size: many; CDR3 DNA: TGTGCCAGCAGCCTCCTTACAGATACGCAGTATTTT; CDR3 protein: CASSLLTDTQYF
V gene: TRBV7-2; D gene: -; J gene: TRBJ1-1; clone size: many; CDR3 DNA: TGTGCCAGCAGCTCCCCGAGAGGGGTCTTGAACACTGAAGCTTTCTTT; CDR3 protein: CASSSPRGVLNTEAFF
V gene: TRBV28; D gene: -; J gene: TRBJ1-4; clone size: many; CDR3 DNA: TGTGCCAGCAGTTTTGAAGACGAAAAACTGTTTTTT; CDR3 protein: CASSFEDEKLFF
V gene: TRBV7-2; D gene: TRBD2; J gene: TRBJ2-3; clone size: many; CDR3 DNA: TGTGCCAGCCAACTAGCGGGGGGGCGGGATACGCAGTATTTT; CDR3 protein: CASQLAGGRDTQYF
V gene: TRBV28; D gene: -; J gene: TRBJ2-3; clone size: many; CDR3 DNA: TGTGCCAGCACCACCGGGACTTCTAGCACAGATACGCAGTATTTT; CDR3 protein: CASTTGTSSTDTQYF
V gene: TRBV7-2; D gene: -; J gene: TRBJ1-5; clone size: many; CDR3 DNA: TGTGCCAGCAGCCCCGACAGCAATCAGCCCCAGCATTTT; CDR3 protein: CASSPDSNQPQHF
V gene: TRBV10-3; D gene: -; J gene: TRBJ2-1; clone size: many; CDR3 DNA: TGTGCCATCAGTGACCCGGGAGCTCCAAGCGATGAGCAGTTCTTC; CDR3 protein: CAISDPGAPSDEQFF
V gene: TRBV15; D gene: TRBD2; J gene: TRBJ2-3; clone size: once; CDR3 DNA: TGTGCCACCAGCAGAGATCAGCGGGGGGGCCAAGATACGCAGTATTTT; CDR3 protein: CATSRDQRGGQDTQYF
V gene: TRBV12-3/TRBV12-4; D gene: TRBD1; J gene: TRBJ1-1; clone size: many; CDR3 DNA: TGTGCCAGCAGTTTTGACAGGGGTGGGGGCGAAGCTTTCTTT; CDR3 protein: CASSFDRGGGEAFF
V gene: TRBV6-5; D gene: -; J gene: TRBJ2-3; clone size: -; CDR3 DNA: TGTGCCAGCAGTTTGTGGCGGGGGCATACAGATACGCAGTATTTT; CDR3 protein: CASSLWRGHTDTQYF
V gene: TRBV7-9; D gene: TRBD2; J gene: TRBJ2-2; clone size: many; CDR3 DNA: TGTGCCAGCAGCTTACCGAAGGAACCAGCGGGGAAGAACACCGGGGAGCTGTTTTTT; CDR3 protein: CASSLPKEPAGKNTGELFF
V gene: TRBV6-2/TRBV6-3; D gene: -; J gene: TRBJ2-3; clone size: many; CDR3 DNA: TGTGCCAGCAGTGGAGTGTGGCCTAGCACAGATACGCAGTATTTT; CDR3 protein: CASSGVWPSTDTQYF